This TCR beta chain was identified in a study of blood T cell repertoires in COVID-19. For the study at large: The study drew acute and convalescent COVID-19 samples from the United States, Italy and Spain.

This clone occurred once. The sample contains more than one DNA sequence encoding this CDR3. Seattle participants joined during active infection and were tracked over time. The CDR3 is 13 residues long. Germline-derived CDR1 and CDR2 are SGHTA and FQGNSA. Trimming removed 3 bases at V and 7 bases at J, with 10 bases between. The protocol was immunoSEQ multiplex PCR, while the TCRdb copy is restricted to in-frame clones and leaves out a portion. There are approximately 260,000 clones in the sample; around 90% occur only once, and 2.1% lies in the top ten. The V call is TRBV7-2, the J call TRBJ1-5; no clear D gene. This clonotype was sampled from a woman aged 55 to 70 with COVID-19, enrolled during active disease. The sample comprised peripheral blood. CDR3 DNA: TGTGCCAGCAGCTTCGACCCCGGGCAGCCCCAGCATTTT. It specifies CASSFDPGQPQHF.